This T cell receptor beta chain originates from a study of T and B cells in COVID-19 patients. Study outcomes and limitations: Patients with COVID-19 reportedly showed strongly skewed T cell receptor beta variable and joining gene usage.

From blood, about 250-500 ng of genomic DNA served as TRB template. Multiplex PCR with BIOMED2 TRB-A/B primer pools amplified TRB rearrangements. TCRdb analysed the multiplex PCR reads with MiXCR anew, one entry per CDR3 protein. The sample records under 7,000 distinct CDR3 sequences, around a quarter being singletons. The CDR3 contains 14 residues. Trimming took 4 bases from V and 5 from J; bases not matched to a gene: 8. Germline V lookup: CDR1 SGHRS, CDR2 YFSETQ. In this sample, this clonotype turned up a few times. Its cognate antigen is unknown. The clonotype comes from a human donor with active COVID-19. The sequencing input was blood. The chain carries TRBV5-1 and TRBJ1-1; 7 bases are shared with TRBD1. The CDR3 nucleotides read TGCGCCAGCAGCCTCCCGACAGGGCAAACTGAAGCTTTCTTT. Translating it yields CASSLPTGQTEAFF.